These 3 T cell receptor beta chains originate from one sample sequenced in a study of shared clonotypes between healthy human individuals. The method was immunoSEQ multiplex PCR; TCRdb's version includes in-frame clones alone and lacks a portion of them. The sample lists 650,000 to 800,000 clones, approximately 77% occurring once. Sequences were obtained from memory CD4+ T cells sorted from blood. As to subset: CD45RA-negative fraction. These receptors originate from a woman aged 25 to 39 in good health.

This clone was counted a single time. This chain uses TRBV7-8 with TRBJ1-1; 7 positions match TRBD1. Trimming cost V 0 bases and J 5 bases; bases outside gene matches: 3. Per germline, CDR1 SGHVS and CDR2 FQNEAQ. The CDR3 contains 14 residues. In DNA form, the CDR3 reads TGTGCCAGCAGCTTAGCCAGGGGGGGGACTGAAGCTTTCTTT. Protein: CASSLARGGTEAFF.

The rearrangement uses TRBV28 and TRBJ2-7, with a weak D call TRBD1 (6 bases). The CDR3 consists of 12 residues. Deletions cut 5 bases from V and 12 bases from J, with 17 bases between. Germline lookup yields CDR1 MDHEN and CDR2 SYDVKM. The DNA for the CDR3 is TGTGCCAGCAGTGCCGGGACATGGTATAGGTACTTC. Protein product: CASSAGTWYRYF.

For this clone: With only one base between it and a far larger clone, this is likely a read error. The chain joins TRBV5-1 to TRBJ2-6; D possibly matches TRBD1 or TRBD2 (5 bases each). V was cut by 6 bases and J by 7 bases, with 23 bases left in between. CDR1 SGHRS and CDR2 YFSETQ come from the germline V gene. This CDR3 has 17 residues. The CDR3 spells CASNFGTQVPGANVLTF. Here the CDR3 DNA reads TGCGCCAGCAACTTTGGGACCCAGGTGCCCGGTGCCAACGTCCTGACTTTC. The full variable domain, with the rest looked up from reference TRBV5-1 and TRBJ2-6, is KAGVTQTPRYLIKTRGQQVTLSCSPISGHRSVSWYQQTPGQGLQFLFEYFSETQRNKGNFPGRFSGRQFSNSRSEMNVSTLELGDSALYLCASNFGTQVPGANVLTFGAGSRLTVL.